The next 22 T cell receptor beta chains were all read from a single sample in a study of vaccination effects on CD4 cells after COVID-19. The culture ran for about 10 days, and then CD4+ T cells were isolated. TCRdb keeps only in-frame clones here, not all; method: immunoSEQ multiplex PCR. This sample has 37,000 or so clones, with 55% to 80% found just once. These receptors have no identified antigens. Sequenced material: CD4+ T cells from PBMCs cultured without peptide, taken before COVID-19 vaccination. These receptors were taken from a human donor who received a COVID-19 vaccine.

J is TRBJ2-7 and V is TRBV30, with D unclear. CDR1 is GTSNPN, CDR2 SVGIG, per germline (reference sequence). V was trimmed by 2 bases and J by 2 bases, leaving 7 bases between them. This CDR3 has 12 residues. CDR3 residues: CAWSSLPYEQYF. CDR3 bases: TGTGCCTGGAGTTCACTTCCCTACGAGCAGTACTTC.

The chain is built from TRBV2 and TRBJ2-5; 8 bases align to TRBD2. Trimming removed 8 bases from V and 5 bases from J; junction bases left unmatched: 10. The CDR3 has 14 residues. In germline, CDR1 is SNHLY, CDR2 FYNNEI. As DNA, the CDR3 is TGTGCCAGCGGGGCCGGGACTAGATCCGAGACCCAGTACTTC. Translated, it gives CASGAGTRSETQYF.

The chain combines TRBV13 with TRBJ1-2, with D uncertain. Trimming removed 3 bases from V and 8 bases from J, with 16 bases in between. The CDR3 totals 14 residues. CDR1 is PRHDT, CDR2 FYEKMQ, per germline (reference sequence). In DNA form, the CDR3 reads TGTGCCAGCAGCTTGAGAGAACAGACGCGCGGCTACACCTTC. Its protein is CASSLREQTRGYTF.

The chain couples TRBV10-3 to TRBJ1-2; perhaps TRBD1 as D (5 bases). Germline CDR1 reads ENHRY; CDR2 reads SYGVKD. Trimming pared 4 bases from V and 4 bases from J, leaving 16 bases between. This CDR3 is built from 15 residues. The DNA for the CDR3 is TGTGCCATCAGTGGGAACGGCAGGGCCGGCTATGGCTACACCTTC. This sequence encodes CAISGNGRAGYGYTF.

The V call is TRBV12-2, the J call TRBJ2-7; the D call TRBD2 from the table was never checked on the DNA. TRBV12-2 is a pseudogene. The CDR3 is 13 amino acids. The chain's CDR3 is CASRPLVEGEQYF. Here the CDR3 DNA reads TGTGCAAGTCGCCCCCTAGTGGAGGGCGAGCAGTACTTC.

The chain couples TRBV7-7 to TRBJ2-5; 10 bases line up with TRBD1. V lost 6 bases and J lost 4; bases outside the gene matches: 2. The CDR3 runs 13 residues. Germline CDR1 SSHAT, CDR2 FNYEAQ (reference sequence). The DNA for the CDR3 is TGTGCCAGCAGTGGACAGGGGGGAGAGACCCAGTACTTC. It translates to CASSGQGGETQYF.

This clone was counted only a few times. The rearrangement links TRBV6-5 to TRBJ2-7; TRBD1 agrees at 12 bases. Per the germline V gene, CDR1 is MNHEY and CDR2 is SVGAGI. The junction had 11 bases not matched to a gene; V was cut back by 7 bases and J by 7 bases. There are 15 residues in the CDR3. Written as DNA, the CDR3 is TGTGCCAGCACACAACCGGGACAGGGGGCGCGAGAGCAGTACTTC. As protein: CASTQPGQGAREQYF.

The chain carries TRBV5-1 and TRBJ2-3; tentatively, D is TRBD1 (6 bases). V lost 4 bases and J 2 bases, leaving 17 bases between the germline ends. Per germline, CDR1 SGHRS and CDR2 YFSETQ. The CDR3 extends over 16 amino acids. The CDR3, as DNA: TGCGCCAGCAGCGGGGGCGGGTCCCCTATCACAGATACGCAGTATTTT. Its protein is CASSGGGSPITDTQYF.

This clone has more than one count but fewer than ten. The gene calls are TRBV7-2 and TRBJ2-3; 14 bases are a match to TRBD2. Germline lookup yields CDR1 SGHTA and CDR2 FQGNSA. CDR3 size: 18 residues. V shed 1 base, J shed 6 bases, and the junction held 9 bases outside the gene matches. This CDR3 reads CASSLGLAGGRFMDTQYF. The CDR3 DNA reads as TGTGCCAGCAGCTTAGGACTAGCGGGGGGGCGTTTCATGGATACGCAGTATTTT.

The CDR3 DNA reads as TGTGCCAGCAGACAGGACACTGAAGCTTTCTTT. It is translated as CASRQDTEAFF. This sequence joins TRBV12-3 or TRBV12-4 and TRBJ1-1, with D perhaps matching TRBD1 (5 bases). The V gene lost 6 bases and the J gene lost 3 bases, with 5 bases spanning the gap. CDR3 size: 11 residues.

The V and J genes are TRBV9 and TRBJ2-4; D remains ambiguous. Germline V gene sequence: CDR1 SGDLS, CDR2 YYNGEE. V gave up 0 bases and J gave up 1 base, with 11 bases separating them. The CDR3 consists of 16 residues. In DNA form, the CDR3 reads TGTGCCAGCAGCGTAGGAGAAATAAACGCCAAAAACATTCAGTACTTC. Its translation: CASSVGEINAKNIQYF.

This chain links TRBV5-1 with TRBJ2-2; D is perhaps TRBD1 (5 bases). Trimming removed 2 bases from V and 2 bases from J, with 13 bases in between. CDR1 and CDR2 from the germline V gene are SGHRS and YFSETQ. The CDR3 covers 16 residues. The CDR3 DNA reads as TGCGCCAGCAGCTTCGCCGACAGTCTAAACACCGGGGAGCTGTTTTTT. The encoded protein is CASSFADSLNTGELFF.

The CDR3 loop reads CASSPPQAKFEGANVLTF. The CDR3 DNA follows: TGTGCCAGCAGCCCCCCGCAGGCCAAATTCGAGGGGGCCAACGTCCTGACTTTC. The V gene is TRBV5-6, the J gene TRBJ2-6; D is ambiguous. Trimming shortened V by 4 bases and J by 4 bases, and 21 bases separated the two germline ends. CDR1 is SGHDT, CDR2 YYEEEE, per germline. The CDR3 runs to 18 residues.

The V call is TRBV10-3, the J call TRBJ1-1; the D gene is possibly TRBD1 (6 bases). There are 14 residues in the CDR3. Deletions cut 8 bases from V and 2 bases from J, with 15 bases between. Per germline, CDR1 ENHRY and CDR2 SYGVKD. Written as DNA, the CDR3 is TGTGCCATCGGGGGAGGGGGGGATAACACTGAAGCTTTCTTT. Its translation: CAIGGGGDNTEAFF.

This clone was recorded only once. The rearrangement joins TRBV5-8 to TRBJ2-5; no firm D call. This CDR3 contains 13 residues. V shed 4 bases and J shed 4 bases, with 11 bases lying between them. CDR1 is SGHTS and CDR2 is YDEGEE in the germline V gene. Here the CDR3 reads CASSPPQRETQYF. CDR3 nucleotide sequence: TGTGCCAGCAGCCCCCCCCAGCGAGAGACCCAGTACTTC.

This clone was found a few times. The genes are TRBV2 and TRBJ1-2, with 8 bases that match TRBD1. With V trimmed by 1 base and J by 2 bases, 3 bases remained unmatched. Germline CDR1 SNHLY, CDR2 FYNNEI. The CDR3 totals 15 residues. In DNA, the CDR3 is TGTGCCAGCAGTGAAGGGTCAGGGGGCAACTATGGCTACACCTTC. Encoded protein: CASSEGSGGNYGYTF.

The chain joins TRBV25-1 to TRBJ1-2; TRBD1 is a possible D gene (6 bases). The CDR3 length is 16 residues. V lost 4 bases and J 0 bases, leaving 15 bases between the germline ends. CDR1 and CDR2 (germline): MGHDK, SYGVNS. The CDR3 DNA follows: TGTGCCAGCAGTGCGGGGGCTACCAGGGCTAACTATGGCTACACCTTC. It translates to CASSAGATRANYGYTF.

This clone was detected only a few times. Here the CDR3 reads CASSLGQGVGNTIYF. DNA for the CDR3: TGCGCCAGCAGCCTTGGACAGGGGGTAGGAAACACCATATATTTT. The rearrangement links TRBV4-1 to TRBJ1-3; 10 bases are a match to TRBD1. The V and J ends lost 4 bases and 4 bases, in that order; junction bases with no gene match: 4. Per germline, CDR1 MGHRA and CDR2 YSYEKL. This CDR3 contains 15 residues.

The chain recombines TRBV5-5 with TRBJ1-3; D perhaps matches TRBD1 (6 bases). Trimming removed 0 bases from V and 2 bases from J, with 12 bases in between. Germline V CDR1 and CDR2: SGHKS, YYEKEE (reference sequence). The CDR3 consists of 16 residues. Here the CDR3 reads CASSLEARGTGNTIYF. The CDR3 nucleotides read TGTGCCAGCAGCTTGGAGGCCAGGGGAACTGGAAACACCATATATTTT.

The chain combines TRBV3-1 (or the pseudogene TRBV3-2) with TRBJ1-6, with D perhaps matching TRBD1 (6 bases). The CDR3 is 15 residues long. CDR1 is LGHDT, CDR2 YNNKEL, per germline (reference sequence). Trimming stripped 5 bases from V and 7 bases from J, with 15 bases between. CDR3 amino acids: CASSARQEGNSPLHF. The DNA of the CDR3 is TGTGCCAGCAGCGCCAGACAGGAAGGAAATTCACCCCTCCACTTT.

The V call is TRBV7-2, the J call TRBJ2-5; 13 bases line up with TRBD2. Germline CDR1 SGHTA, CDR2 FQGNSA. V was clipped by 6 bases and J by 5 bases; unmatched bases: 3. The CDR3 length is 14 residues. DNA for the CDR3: TGTGCCAGCAGTAGGACTAGCGGGAGTGAGACCCAGTACTTC. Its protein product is CASSRTSGSETQYF.

The CDR3 nucleotides read TGTGCCAGCAGTTTAGGGACTAGCGGGAGACGAGAGACCCAGTACTTC. Its translation: CASSLGTSGRRETQYF. J is TRBJ2-5 and V is TRBV27; TRBD2 matches 14 bases. The CDR3 length is 16 residues. V gave up 2 bases and J gave up 4 bases; unmatched junction bases: 3. Germline V gene data show CDR1 as MNHEY and CDR2 as SMNVEV (reference sequence).